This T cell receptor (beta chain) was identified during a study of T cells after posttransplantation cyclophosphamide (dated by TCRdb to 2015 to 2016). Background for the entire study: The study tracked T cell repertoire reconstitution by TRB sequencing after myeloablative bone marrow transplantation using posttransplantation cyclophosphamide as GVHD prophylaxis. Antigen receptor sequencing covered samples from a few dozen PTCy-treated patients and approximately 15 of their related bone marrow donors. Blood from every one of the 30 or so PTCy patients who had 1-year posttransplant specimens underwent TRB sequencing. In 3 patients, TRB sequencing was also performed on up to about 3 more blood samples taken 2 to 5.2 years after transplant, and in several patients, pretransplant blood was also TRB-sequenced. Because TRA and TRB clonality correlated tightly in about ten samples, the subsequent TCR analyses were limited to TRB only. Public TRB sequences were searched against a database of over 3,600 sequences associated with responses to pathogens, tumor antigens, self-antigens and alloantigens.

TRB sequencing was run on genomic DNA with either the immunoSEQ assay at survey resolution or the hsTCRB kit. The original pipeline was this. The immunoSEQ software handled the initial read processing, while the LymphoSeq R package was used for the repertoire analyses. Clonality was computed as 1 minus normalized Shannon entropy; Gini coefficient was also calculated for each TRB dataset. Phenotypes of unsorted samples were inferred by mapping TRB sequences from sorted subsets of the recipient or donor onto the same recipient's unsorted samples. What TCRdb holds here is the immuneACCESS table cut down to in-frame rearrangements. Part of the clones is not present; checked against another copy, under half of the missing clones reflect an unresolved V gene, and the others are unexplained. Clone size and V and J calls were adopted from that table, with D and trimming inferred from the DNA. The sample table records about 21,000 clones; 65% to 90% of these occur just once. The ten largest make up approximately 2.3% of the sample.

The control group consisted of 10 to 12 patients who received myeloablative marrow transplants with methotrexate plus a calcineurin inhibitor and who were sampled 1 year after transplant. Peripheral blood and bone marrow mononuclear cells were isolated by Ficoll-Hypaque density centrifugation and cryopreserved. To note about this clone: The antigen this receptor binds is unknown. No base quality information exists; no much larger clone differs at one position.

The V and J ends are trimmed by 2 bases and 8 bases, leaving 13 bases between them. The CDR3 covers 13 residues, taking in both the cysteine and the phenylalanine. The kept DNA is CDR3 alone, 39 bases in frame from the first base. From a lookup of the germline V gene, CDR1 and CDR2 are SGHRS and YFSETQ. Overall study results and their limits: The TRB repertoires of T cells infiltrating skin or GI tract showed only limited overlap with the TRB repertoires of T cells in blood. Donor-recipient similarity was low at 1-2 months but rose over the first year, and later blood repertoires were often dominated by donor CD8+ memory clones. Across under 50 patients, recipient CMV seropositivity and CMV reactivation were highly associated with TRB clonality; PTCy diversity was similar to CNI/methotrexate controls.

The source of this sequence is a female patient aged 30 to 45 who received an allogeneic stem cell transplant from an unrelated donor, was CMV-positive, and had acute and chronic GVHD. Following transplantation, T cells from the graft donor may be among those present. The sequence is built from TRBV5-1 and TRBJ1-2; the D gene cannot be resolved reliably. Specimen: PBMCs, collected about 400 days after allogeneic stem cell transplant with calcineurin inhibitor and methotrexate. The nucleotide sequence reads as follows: TGCGCCAGCAGCTTACGCGAAGCTACGGGCTACACCTTC. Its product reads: CASSLREATGYTF.